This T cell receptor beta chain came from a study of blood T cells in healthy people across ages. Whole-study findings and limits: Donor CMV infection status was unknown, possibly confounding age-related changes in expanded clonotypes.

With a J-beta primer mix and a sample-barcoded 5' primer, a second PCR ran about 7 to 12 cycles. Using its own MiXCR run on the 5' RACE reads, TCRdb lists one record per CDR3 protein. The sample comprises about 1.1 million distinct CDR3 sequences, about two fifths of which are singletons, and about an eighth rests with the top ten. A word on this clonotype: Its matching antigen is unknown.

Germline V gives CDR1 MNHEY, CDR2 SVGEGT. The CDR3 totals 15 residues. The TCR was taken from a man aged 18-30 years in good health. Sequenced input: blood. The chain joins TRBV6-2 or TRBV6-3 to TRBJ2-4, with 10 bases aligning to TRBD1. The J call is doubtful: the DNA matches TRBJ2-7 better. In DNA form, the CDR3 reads TGTGCCAGCAGTTTCGGACAGGGGGTACCCTACGAGCAGTACTTC. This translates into CASSFGQGVPYEQYF.